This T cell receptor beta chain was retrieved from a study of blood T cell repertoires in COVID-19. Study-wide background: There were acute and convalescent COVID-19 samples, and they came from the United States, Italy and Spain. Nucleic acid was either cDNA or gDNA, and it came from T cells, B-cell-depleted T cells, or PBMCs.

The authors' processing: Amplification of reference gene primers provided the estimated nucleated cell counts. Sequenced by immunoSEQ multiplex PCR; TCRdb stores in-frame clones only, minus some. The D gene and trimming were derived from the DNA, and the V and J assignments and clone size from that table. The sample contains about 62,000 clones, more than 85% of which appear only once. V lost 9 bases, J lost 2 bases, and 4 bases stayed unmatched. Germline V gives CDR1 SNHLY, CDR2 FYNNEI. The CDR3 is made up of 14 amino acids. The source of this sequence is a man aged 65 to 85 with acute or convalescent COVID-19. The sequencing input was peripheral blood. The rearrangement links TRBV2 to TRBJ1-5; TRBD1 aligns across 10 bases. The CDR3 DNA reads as TGTGCCAGTAAAGGGACAGGGGGCAATCAGCCCCAGCATTTT. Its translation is CASKGTGGNQPQHF.